The source of this TCR beta chain is a study of identical twins. TCRdb passed the 5' RACE reads through MiXCR, listing each CDR3 protein once. The sample gives approximately 300,000 distinct CDR3 sequences, 7.5% to 9.5% of which show up once; 6% to 8.5% is in the top ten. The trim removed 5 bases at V and 2 bases at J, leaving 4 bases unmatched. Per the germline V gene, CDR1 is DFQATT and CDR2 is SNEGSKA (reference sequence). The length of the CDR3 is 14 residues. Findings of the study overall: Beta out-of-frame sequences showed weaker excess twin sharing. Donors were not followed over many years; analysis was cross-sectional. Carriage of fewer insertions was seen in abundant cord blood beta clonotypes, whereas memory repertoires showed none. The presence of invariant MAIT and iNKT cells could partly confound analyses of zero-insertion sequences.

As for this clonotype: Its target is unknown.

These data also formed part of another study, on yellow fever vaccine responses in identical twins.

The sequencing sample was made of CD8+ T cells sorted from blood. The clonotype originates from a woman aged 18-29 years in good health. The chain is built from TRBV20-1 and TRBJ1-2; 11 bases are shared with TRBD1. CDR3 nucleotide sequence: TGCAGTGCTCTGGACAGGGGGCAAAACTATGGCTACACCTTC. It is translated as CSALDRGQNYGYTF.